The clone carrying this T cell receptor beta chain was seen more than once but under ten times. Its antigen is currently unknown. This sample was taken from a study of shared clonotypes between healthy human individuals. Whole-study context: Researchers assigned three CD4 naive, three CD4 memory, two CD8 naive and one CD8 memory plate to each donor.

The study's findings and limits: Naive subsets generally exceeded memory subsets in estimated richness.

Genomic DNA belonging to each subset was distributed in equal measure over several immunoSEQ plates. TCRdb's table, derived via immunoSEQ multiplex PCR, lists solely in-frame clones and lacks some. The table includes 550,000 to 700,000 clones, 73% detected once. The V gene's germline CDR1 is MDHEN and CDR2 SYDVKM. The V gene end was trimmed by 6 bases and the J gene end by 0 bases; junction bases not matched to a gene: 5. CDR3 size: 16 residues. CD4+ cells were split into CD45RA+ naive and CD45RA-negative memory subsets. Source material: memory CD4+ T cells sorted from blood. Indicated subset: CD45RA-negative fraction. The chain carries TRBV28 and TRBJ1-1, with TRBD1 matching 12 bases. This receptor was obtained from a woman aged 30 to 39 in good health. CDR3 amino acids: CASSRDRGPVNTEAFF. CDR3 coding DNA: TGTGCCAGCAGCCGGGACAGGGGGCCGGTGAACACTGAAGCTTTCTTT.